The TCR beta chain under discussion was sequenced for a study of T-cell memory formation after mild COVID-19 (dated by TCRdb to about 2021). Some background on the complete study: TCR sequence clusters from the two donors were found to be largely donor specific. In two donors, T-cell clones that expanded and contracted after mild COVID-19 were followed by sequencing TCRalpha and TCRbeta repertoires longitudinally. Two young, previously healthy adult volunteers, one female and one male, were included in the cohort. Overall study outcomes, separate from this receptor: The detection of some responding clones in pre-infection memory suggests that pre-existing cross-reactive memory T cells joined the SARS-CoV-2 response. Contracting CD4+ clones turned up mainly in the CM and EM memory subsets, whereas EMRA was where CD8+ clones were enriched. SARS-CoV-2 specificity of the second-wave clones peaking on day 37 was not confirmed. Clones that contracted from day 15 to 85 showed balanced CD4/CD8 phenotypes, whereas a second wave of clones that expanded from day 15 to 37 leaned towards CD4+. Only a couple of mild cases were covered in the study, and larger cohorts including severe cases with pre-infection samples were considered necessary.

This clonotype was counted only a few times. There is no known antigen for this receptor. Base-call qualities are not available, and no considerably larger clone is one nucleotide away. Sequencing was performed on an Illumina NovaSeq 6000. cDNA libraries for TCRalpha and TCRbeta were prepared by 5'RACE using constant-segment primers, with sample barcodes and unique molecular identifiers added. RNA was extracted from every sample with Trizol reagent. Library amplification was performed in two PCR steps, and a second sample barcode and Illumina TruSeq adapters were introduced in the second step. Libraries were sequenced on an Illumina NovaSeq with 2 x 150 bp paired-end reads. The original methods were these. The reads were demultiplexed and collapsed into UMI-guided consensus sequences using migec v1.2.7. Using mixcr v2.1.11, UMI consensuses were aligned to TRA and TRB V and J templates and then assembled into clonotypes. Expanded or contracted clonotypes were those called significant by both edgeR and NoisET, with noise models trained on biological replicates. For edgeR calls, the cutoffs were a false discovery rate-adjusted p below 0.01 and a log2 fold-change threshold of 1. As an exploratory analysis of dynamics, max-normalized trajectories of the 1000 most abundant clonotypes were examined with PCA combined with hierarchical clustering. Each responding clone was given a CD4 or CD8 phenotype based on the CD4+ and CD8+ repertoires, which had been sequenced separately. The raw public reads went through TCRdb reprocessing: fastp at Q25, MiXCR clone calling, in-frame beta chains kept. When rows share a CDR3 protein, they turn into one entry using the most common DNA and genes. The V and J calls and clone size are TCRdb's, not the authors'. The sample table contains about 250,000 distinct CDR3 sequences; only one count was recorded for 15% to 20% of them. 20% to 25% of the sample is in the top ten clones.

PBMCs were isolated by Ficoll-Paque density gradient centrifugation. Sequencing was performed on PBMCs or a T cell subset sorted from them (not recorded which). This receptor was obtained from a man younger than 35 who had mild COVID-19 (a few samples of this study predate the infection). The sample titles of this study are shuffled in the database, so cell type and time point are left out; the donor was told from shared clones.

The CDR3 reads as follows: CASSRPAGGPDTQYF. The bases read TGTGCCAGCAGCAGACCGGCGGGGGGGCCAGATACGCAGTATTTT. The receptor chain draws on TRBV7-2 and TRBJ2-3; TRBD2 lines up with 9 middle nucleotides. Measured from the cysteine to the phenylalanine, the CDR3 is 15 residues long. The only DNA kept is the CDR3, 45 bases in frame from the first base. CDR1 and CDR2 were assigned from the germline V gene as SGHTA and FQGNSA. V and J are trimmed by 5 bases and 4 bases, and the gene matches miss 7 bases of the junction.